The 22 T cell receptor beta chains below come from one sample, sequenced in a study of blood T cell repertoires in COVID-19. Measured with immunoSEQ multiplex PCR; TCRdb has only the in-frame clones, and not every one. The table has some 300,000 clones, 85% to 90% seen once. Material for sequencing was peripheral blood. The source is a woman in her 40s with COVID-19, enrolled during active disease.

The chain combines TRBV6-2 or TRBV6-3 with TRBJ2-1, with D tentatively TRBD2 (6 bases). This CDR3 has 18 residues. Germline V gene sequence: CDR1 MNHEY, CDR2 SVGEGT. Trimming pared 3 bases from V and 2 bases from J, leaving 20 bases between. Here the CDR3 reads CASSYNSIVLAPYNEQFF. CDR3 nucleotide sequence: TGTGCCAGCAGTTATAACTCGATAGTGCTAGCGCCCTACAATGAGCAGTTCTTC.

This sequence joins TRBV7-9 and TRBJ2-1, with D maybe TRBD2 (6 bases). V lost 3 bases, J lost 5 bases, and 14 bases lay in between. The CDR3 covers 15 residues. The germline V gene has CDR1 SEHNR and CDR2 FQNEAQ (reference sequence). The CDR3 region has the DNA TGTGCCAGCAGCTTCCAGGAGGGGAGGAACAATGAGCAGTTCTTC. Protein: CASSFQEGRNNEQFF.

The V gene is TRBV28, the J gene TRBJ2-5; D is possibly TRBD2 (6 bases). The germline V and J ends were trimmed by 5 bases and 5 bases, with 24 bases remaining between them. Germline-derived CDR1 and CDR2 are MDHEN and SYDVKM. This CDR3 has 17 residues. CDR3 in amino acids: CASSPAGGYRSRETQYF. In nucleotides, the CDR3 is TGTGCCAGCAGTCCTGCTGGGGGGTACCGTTCCAGGGAGACCCAGTACTTC.

V gene TRBV27 combines with J gene TRBJ2-6; 8 bases agree with TRBD1. From germline, CDR1 is MNHEY and CDR2 SMNVEV (reference sequence). The CDR3 has 19 amino acids. V lost 5 bases and J lost 2; bases outside the gene matches: 14. The CDR3 DNA is TGTGCCAGCAGTACTACTCGGGACAGGATTGGTCCTGGGGCCAACGTCCTGACTTTC. Protein: CASSTTRDRIGPGANVLTF. The full variable domain, its missing parts supplied by reference TRBV27 and TRBJ2-6, is EAQVTQNPRYLITVTGKKLTVTCSQNMNHEYMSWYRQDPGLGLRQIYYSMNVEVTDKGDVPEGYKVSRKEKRNFPLILESPSPNQTSLYFCASSTTRDRIGPGANVLTFGAGSRLTVL.

This chain connects TRBV4-2 to TRBJ1-5; unclear D gene. The V and J ends lost 6 bases and 7 bases respectively, with 13 bases between them. The CDR3 spans 13 residues. Germline V gene data show CDR1 as LGHNA and CDR2 as YNFKEQ. CDR3 protein: CASSGRFGQPQHF. CDR3 bases: TGTGCCAGCAGTGGCAGGTTCGGCCAGCCCCAGCATTTT.

V is TRBV12-2 and J is TRBJ1-6; TRBD1, as called in the table, went unchecked against the DNA. TRBV12-2 is annotated as a pseudogene. The CDR3 totals 15 residues. CDR3 nucleotide sequence: TGTGCAAGTCGCTCAGGGGACAGCGGAGATTCACCCCTCCACTTT. Protein sequence: CASRSGDSGDSPLHF.

V and J are TRBV20-1 and TRBJ1-3; D gene uncertain. V dropped 5 bases and J dropped 3 bases, with 5 bases sitting between them. Germline V lookup: CDR1 DFQATT, CDR2 SNEGSKA (reference sequence). The CDR3 loop spans 11 amino acids. CDR3 region: CSAEGGNTIYF. CDR3 sequence (DNA): TGCAGTGCTGAGGGTGGAAACACCATATATTTT.

The CDR3 loop reads CASSEAGTGNGYTF. Here the CDR3 DNA reads TGTGCCAGCAGTGAAGCCGGGACAGGGAATGGCTACACCTTC. V and J are TRBV6-1 and TRBJ1-2, with 9 bases fitting TRBD1. The length of the CDR3 is 14 residues. V lost 0 bases, J lost 6 bases, and 2 bases stayed unmatched. From germline, CDR1 is MNHNS and CDR2 SASEGT.

The chain recombines TRBV5-1 with TRBJ2-1, with D maybe TRBD1 (5 bases). Germline V lookup: CDR1 SGHRS, CDR2 YFSETQ. This CDR3 is built from 15 residues. Trimming shortened V by 1 base and J by 2 bases, and 10 bases separated the two germline ends. CDR3: CASSLIARAYNEQFF. The CDR3 DNA reads TGCGCCAGCAGCTTGATAGCCAGGGCCTACAATGAGCAGTTCTTC.

For the CDR3, the DNA is TGTGCCAGCACCGTCGGCAGGGACTCCGAGCAGTACTTC. This translates into CASTVGRDSEQYF. The gene calls are TRBV12-3 or TRBV12-4 and TRBJ2-7; possibly TRBD2 for D (6 bases). This CDR3 contains 13 residues. The V gene lost 7 bases and the J gene lost 6 bases, with 16 bases spanning the gap.

The genes are TRBV19 and TRBJ2-5; 11 bases match TRBD2. With 5 bases clipped from V and 3 bases from J, the junction kept 5 bases outside the gene matches. The CDR3 consists of 15 residues. Germline CDR1 and CDR2: LNHDA and SQIVND (reference sequence). Written as DNA, the CDR3 is TGTGCCAGTAGTCTGGGACTAGCGGTTAAAGAGACCCAGTACTTC. This encodes CASSLGLAVKETQYF. Filled out from reference TRBV19 and TRBJ2-5, the complete variable domain reads DGGITQSPKYLFRKEGQNVTLSCEQNLNHDAMYWYRQDPGQGLRLIYYSQIVNDFQKGDIAEGYSVSREKKESFPLTVTSAQKNPTAFYLCASSLGLAVKETQYFGPGTRLLVL.

The chain uses TRBV6-4 and TRBJ2-3; D uncertain. The length of the CDR3 is 14 residues. V gave up 3 bases and J gave up 1 base, with 8 bases separating them. Looked up from germline, CDR1 is MRHNA and CDR2 is SNTAGT. The CDR3, as DNA: TGTGCCAGCAGTGAACGGCAGGGCACAGATACGCAGTATTTT. This codes for CASSERQGTDTQYF.

This chain connects TRBV19 to TRBJ1-5; the match to TRBD1 covers 8 bases. V lost 2 bases to trimming and J lost 2 bases; unmatched junction nucleotides: 8. Per the germline V gene, CDR1 is LNHDA and CDR2 is SQIVND (reference sequence). The CDR3 runs 17 residues. For the CDR3, the DNA is TGTGCCAGTAGTATAATGGGGACAGGAACGCGCAATCAGCCCCAGCATTTT. Residues: CASSIMGTGTRNQPQHF.

The chain combines TRBV5-6 with TRBJ1-1, with D possibly TRBD1 on 6 matching bases. The V gene lost 4 bases and the J gene lost 3 bases, with 13 bases spanning the gap. CDR1 and CDR2 (germline): SGHDT, YYEEEE. The CDR3 has 14 amino acids. The CDR3 spells CASSKQGRHTEAFF. For the CDR3, the DNA is TGTGCCAGCAGCAAACAGGGTCGTCACACTGAAGCTTTCTTT.

The genes are TRBV29-1 and TRBJ2-1; 8 bases line up with TRBD1. This CDR3 region has 14 residues. The ends lost 6 bases at V and 4 bases at J; junction bases unmatched: 8. Per the germline V gene, CDR1 is SQVTM and CDR2 is ANQGSEA. CDR3 coding DNA: TGCAGCGTCACGCACAGGGGGAAGTACAATGAGCAGTTCTTC. Encoded protein: CSVTHRGKYNEQFF.

The V gene is TRBV5-6, the J gene TRBJ2-5; TRBD1 aligns across 7 bases. The CDR3 is 15 residues long. CDR1 is SGHDT and CDR2 is YYEEEE in the germline V gene. Unmatched junction bases numbered 8, after V lost 1 base and J lost 5 bases. Here the CDR3 DNA reads TGTGCCAGCAGCTTGCGACAGGGCTGGGGGGAGACCCAGTACTTC. Amino acid sequence: CASSLRQGWGETQYF.

V usage is TRBV11-2 and J usage is TRBJ2-3; tentative D call: TRBD2 (6 bases). CDR1 and CDR2 (germline): SGHAT, FQNNGV. V lost 4 bases to trimming and J lost 1 base, with 9 bases between them. The CDR3 extends over 14 amino acids. The chain's CDR3 is CASSSPGGTDTQYF. The CDR3 nucleotides read TGTGCCAGCAGCTCCCCGGGGGGCACAGATACGCAGTATTTT.

This chain joins TRBV28 and TRBJ1-2; D may be TRBD1 (5 bases). CDR3 length: 13 amino acids. V was shortened by 3 bases and J by 5 bases, with 10 bases between the two germline ends. From germline, CDR1 is MDHEN and CDR2 SYDVKM. The CDR3 spells CASSFWGQYGYTF. The CDR3 region has the DNA TGTGCCAGCAGTTTTTGGGGCCAGTATGGCTACACCTTC.

V and J are TRBV5-1 and TRBJ2-1; D gene uncertain. Trimming left V 3 bases short and J 6 bases short, with 16 bases between. The CDR3 is 15 amino acids. Germline values: CDR1 SGHRS, CDR2 YFSETQ. CDR3: CASSSNIASPNEQFF. DNA for the CDR3: TGCGCCAGCAGCTCGAATATAGCATCCCCCAATGAGCAGTTCTTC. Full variable domain (outside the CDR3, taken from reference TRBV5-1 and TRBJ2-1): KAGVTQTPRYLIKTRGQQVTLSCSPISGHRSVSWYQQTPGQGLQFLFEYFSETQRNKGNFPGRFSGRQFSNSRSEMNVSTLELGDSALYLCASSSNIASPNEQFFGPGTRLTVL.

The chain employs TRBV13 and TRBJ2-5, with 8 nucleotides matching TRBD2. Trimming took 1 base from V and 5 from J; bases not matched to a gene: 6. The CDR3 sequence is 15 residues long. Germline lookup yields CDR1 PRHDT and CDR2 FYEKMQ (reference sequence). The DNA for the CDR3 is TGTGCCAGCAGCTTAGCCGCCGCGGGGGGTGAGACCCAGTACTTC. This encodes CASSLAAAGGETQYF.

V usage is TRBV27 and J usage is TRBJ2-1; the match to TRBD2 covers 8 bases. Germline CDR1 is MNHEY and CDR2 is SMNVEV (reference sequence). The V gene end was trimmed by 1 base and the J gene end by 4 bases; junction bases not matched to a gene: 9. This CDR3 region has 17 residues. CDR3 residues: CASSLLELSGTYNEQFF. CDR3 nucleotides: TGTGCCAGCAGTTTATTGGAACTTAGCGGGACGTACAATGAGCAGTTCTTC.

The table lists this clone with a count of one. This sequence joins TRBV6-2 or TRBV6-3 and TRBJ1-3; no firm D call. The germline CDR1 and CDR2 sequences are MNHEY and SVGEGT. The CDR3 totals 16 residues. Trimming stripped 4 bases from V and 7 bases from J, with 20 bases between. The CDR3 region has the DNA TGTGCCAGCAGTTCCCACGACGGACGGACTGTTAACACCATATATTTT. Protein product: CASSSHDGRTVNTIYF.